This T cell receptor (beta chain) is drawn from a study of Tregs in tolerant kidney transplant recipients. This table comes from immunoSEQ multiplex PCR, and its TCRdb copy is limited to in-frame clones, with some not included. The sample includes over 60,000 clones, around 84% seen only once; the top ten take 4.5% to 5.5%. CD4+CD25+CD127- Tregs, CD4+CD25- non-Tregs, CD4 and CD8 cells were sorted. Overall study results and limits: The most relevant donor-specific Treg TCRbeta repertoire apparently came from expansion with activated donor B cells. Few patients were studied, so findings need validation in larger groups.

The CDR3 has 13 amino acids. Trimming shortened V by 2 bases and J by 2 bases, and 6 bases separated the two germline ends. Per the germline V gene, CDR1 is MNHNY and CDR2 is SVGAGI (reference sequence). This clone came up a few times. Its matching antigen is unknown. The receptor was isolated from a human donor in good health. The sequenced material came from CD4+ T cells from blood. The V and J genes are TRBV6-6 and TRBJ1-1; TRBD1 is a possible D gene (5 bases). The chain's CDR3 is CASSYQGNTEAFF. Written as DNA, the CDR3 is TGTGCCAGCAGTTACCAGGGTAACACTGAAGCTTTCTTT.